The next 32 T cell receptor beta chains were all read from a single sample in a study of T cell clonality in common variable immunodeficiency (dated by TCRdb to about 2015). The library was produced with the immunoSEQ multiplex PCR assay. TCRdb re-hosts the immuneACCESS table, in-frame sequences only. Its copies lack some clones; in the studies checked, an unresolved V gene accounts for under half of them, and the cause for the rest is not known. The sample counts under 35,000 clones, each observed more than once. The ten biggest clones cover 3.8% of the sample. Sequencing was done on a sample of peripheral blood mononuclear cells. All receptors come from a person between 18 and 75 years old in good health.

This clone was counted ten times or more. The CDR3 end is not reached by the read, which stops 3 residues before it; the germline J gene fills it in. The chain links TRBV20-1 to TRBJ2-2; D is perhaps TRBD1 (6 bases). This CDR3 has 15 residues. With 3 bases removed from V and 1 base from J, the gap between germline ends came to 12 bases. The germline CDR1 and CDR2 sequences are DFQATT and SNEGSKA (reference sequence). CDR3 sequence: CSASQTGVNTGELFF. The sequenced CDR3 bases are TGCAGTGCTAGCCAGACAGGAGTGAACACCGGGGAG.

This clone has at least ten counts. The read ends 3 residues before the CDR3 terminus; that terminus is restored from the germline J gene. The V call is TRBV18, the J call TRBJ2-1; 9 nucleotides line up with TRBD2. CDR1 is KGHSH and CDR2 is LQKENI in the germline V gene. J gave up 3 bases and V 2 bases, and 5 bases lay outside the gene matches. This CDR3 is built from 16 residues. CDR3: CASSPSLAGLYNEQFF. CDR3 DNA, as far as it was read: TGTGCCAGCTCACCATCTCTAGCGGGGCTCTACAATGAG.

This clone has just a few counts. Read data end 3 residues before the CDR3 end; the end is taken from the germline J gene. This chain joins TRBV7-3 and TRBJ1-2, with D possibly matching TRBD1 (5 bases). The CDR3 sequence is 12 residues long. CDR1 and CDR2 from the germline V gene are SGHTA and FQGTGA. CDR3 DNA, as far as it was read: TGTGCCAGCACCAACGGGGGAGATACC. Translating it yields CASTNGGDT. The whole CDR3 region reads CASTNGGDTYTF.

In this sample, this clone turned up a few times. From the germline J gene comes the end of the CDR3, since the read stops 3 residues before it. This chain uses TRBV5-1 with TRBJ1-2, with 7 bases matching TRBD1. The germline CDR1 and CDR2 sequences are SGHRS and YFSETQ. This CDR3 is built from 15 residues. CDR3 sequence: CASSGGTVYQETYTF. CDR3 DNA (partial): TGCGCCAGCAGCGGCGGGACAGTGTACCAAGAGACC.

In its sample, this clone was seen many times. The read gets to within 3 residues of the CDR3 end, and the germline J gene fills in the rest. The chain uses TRBV5-6 and TRBJ2-3, with 7 nucleotides matching TRBD2. Losses at the gene ends were 0 bases for V and 8 bases for J; bases not matched to a gene: 0. Germline V gives CDR1 SGHDT, CDR2 YYEEEE. The CDR3 length is 12 residues. CDR3 DNA, as far as it was read: TGTGCCAGCAGCTTGGGGGGGGGTACG. This sequence encodes CASSLGGGT. In full, the CDR3 reads CASSLGGGTQYF.

This clone was counted at least ten times. The CDR3 extends 3 residues past the end of the read, so its final part is completed from the germline J gene. This sequence joins TRBV20-1 and TRBJ2-3, with 8 nucleotides matching TRBD2. The CDR3 sequence is 16 residues long. Germline V gene sequence: CDR1 DFQATT, CDR2 SNEGSKA (reference sequence). The CDR3 region is CSALSGGETDNQPQYF. The sequenced CDR3 bases are TGCAGTGCTTTATCCGGGGGGGAGACAGACAATCAGCCG.

This clone was recorded at least ten times. The read is 3 residues too short to cover the CDR3 end, so that end is filled in from the germline J gene. The rearrangement links TRBV7-9 to TRBJ1-1; D is possibly TRBD1 (6 bases). The CDR3 spans 14 residues. Looked up from germline, CDR1 is SEHNR and CDR2 is FQNEAQ (reference sequence). V was shortened by 5 bases and J by 4 bases, with 14 bases between the two germline ends. CDR3 sequence reads: CASSPRGGGTEAFF. The CDR3 bases that were read are TGTGCCAGCAGCCCCAGGGGAGGGGGCACTGAA.

This clone was seen many times. The covered CDR3 bases are TGCAGTGCTAGAGATCCTTTAGCGGGAGAGGGCACAGATACG. It translates to CSARDPLAGEGTDT. The CDR3 in full is CSARDPLAGEGTDTQYF. The V call is TRBV20-1, the J call TRBJ2-3; TRBD2 aligns across 9 bases. Read sequence stops 3 residues before the CDR3 end, and the germline J gene provides the missing end. Germline V gene sequence: CDR1 DFQATT, CDR2 SNEGSKA (reference sequence). Trimming removed 0 bases from V and 1 base from J; junction bases left unmatched: 8. This CDR3 is built from 17 residues.

In this sample, this clone turned up many times. The read gets to within 3 residues of the CDR3 end, and the germline J gene fills in the rest. This chain links TRBV18 with TRBJ2-5; 8 bases are shared with TRBD1. Trimming cost V 5 bases and J 5 bases; bases outside gene matches: 7. Germline V gives CDR1 KGHSH, CDR2 LQKENI. This CDR3 is 14 amino acids long. The CDR3 is CASSDQQGVETQYF. The sequenced CDR3 bases are TGTGCCAGCTCAGACCAACAGGGGGTGGAGACC.

This clone appeared many times. Coverage ceases 3 residues before the CDR3 finishes, and the germline J gene fills in the end. The chain links TRBV4-1 to TRBJ2-7, with 7 bases matching TRBD1. The CDR3 length is 14 residues. Germline CDR1 is MGHRA and CDR2 is YSYEKL. Losses at the gene ends were 4 bases for V and 3 bases for J; bases not matched to a gene: 6. This CDR3 is CASSLRQGNYEQYF. CDR3 DNA, as far as it was read: TGCGCCAGCAGCCTACGACAGGGCAACTACGAG.

This clone came up many times. Read data end 3 residues before the CDR3 end; the end is taken from the germline J gene. This rearrangement joins TRBV20-1 to TRBJ1-1, with a weak D call TRBD1 (6 bases). This CDR3 comprises 12 residues. Per the germline V gene, CDR1 is DFQATT and CDR2 is SNEGSKA (reference sequence). CDR3: CSARVQGTTAFF. CDR3 DNA, as far as it was read: TGCAGTGCTAGAGTTCAGGGGACAACA.

This clone was detected ten times or more. The CDR3 end falls 3 residues outside the read, so it is completed with the germline J gene. The J gene is TRBJ2-1, the V gene TRBV29-1; 9 nucleotides line up with TRBD2. The CDR3 covers 17 residues. The germline V gene encodes CDR1 SQVTM and CDR2 ANQGSEA. The junction had 9 bases not matched to a gene; V was cut back by 3 bases and J by 0 bases. CDR3 region: CSVDAAGGTSSYNEQFF. The DNA read from the CDR3 is TGCAGCGTTGACGCAGCGGGGGGCACTAGCTCCTACAATGAG.

This clone showed up many times. The CDR3 end is not reached by the read, which stops 3 residues before it; the germline J gene fills it in. The chain carries TRBV7-2 and TRBJ2-1, with D maybe TRBD2 (5 bases). Trimming removed 2 bases at V and 1 base at J, with 9 bases between. CDR3 length: 15 amino acids. CDR1 SGHTA and CDR2 FQGNSA come from the germline V gene. CDR3 residues: CASSLHTGSYNEQFF. The covered CDR3 bases are TGTGCCAGCAGCTTACACACGGGGTCCTACAATGAG.

This clone was counted at least ten times. The read terminates 3 residues ahead of where the CDR3 ends, so the germline J gene completes it. J is TRBJ1-2 and V is TRBV19, with 7 bases identical to TRBD1. V shed 3 bases and J 5 bases; nucleotides not matched to a gene: 3. Germline V lookup: CDR1 LNHDA, CDR2 SQIVND (reference sequence). CDR3 size: 13 residues. CDR3 protein: CASSIRGQYGYTF. CDR3 DNA (partial): TGTGCCAGTAGTATTAGGGGACAGTATGGC.

In its sample, this clone was seen many times. From the germline J gene comes the end of the CDR3, since the read stops 3 residues before it. The V and J genes are TRBV19 and TRBJ1-4, with TRBD1 identical over 8 bases. Germline lookup yields CDR1 LNHDA and CDR2 SQIVND (reference sequence). J gave up 5 bases and V 6 bases, and 2 bases lay outside the gene matches. This CDR3 is built from 13 residues. The sequenced CDR3 bases are TGTGCCAGTAGCAGACAGGGGAATGAAAAA. It specifies CASSRQGNEK. From start to end, the CDR3 is CASSRQGNEKLFF.

There are many counts of this clone. Coverage ceases 3 residues before the CDR3 finishes, and the germline J gene fills in the end. The chain combines TRBV30 with TRBJ1-1, with 9 bases identical to TRBD1. The CDR3 length is 13 residues. Germline CDR1 and CDR2: GTSNPN and SVGIG (reference sequence). The ends lost 2 bases at V and 6 bases at J; junction bases unmatched: 4. The CDR3 spells CAWSKDRGSEAFF. The sequenced part of the CDR3 DNA is TGTGCCTGGAGTAAAGACAGGGGGTCTGAA.

This clone appeared many times. The read terminates 3 residues before the CDR3 end, so the remaining end is supplied by the germline J gene. The V call is TRBV20-1, the J call TRBJ1-2; the match to TRBD1 covers 7 bases. Per germline, CDR1 DFQATT and CDR2 SNEGSKA (reference sequence). V dropped 3 bases and J dropped 4; count of bases not matched to a gene: 2. The CDR3 has 12 residues. The CDR3 loop is CSARTGTYGYTF. CDR3 DNA, as far as it was read: TGCAGTGCTAGGACAGGGACCTATGGC.

This clone appeared many times. With the read ending 3 residues before the CDR3 end, the germline J gene is used to fill in that end. J is TRBJ2-7 and V is TRBV5-4; 9 nucleotides match TRBD1. V shed 0 bases and J 4 bases; nucleotides not matched to a gene: 8. Germline CDR1 SGHNT, CDR2 YYREEE (reference sequence). This CDR3 comprises 16 residues. The CDR3 loop is CASSLGGDRVKYEQYF. The CDR3 DNA, read in part, is TGTGCCAGCAGCTTGGGGGGGGACAGGGTTAAGTACGAG. Complete variable domain (other parts from reference TRBV5-4 and TRBJ2-7): ETGVTQSPTHLIKTRGQQVTLRCSSQSGHNTVSWYQQALGQGPQFIFQYYREEENGRGNFPPRFSGLQFPNYSSELNVNALELDDSALYLCASSLGGDRVKYEQYFGPGTRLTVT.

This clone was counted ten times or more. The read terminates 3 residues before the CDR3 end, so the remaining end is supplied by the germline J gene. The V call is TRBV2, the J call TRBJ1-1; 7 positions match TRBD1. With 4 bases clipped from V and 0 bases from J, the junction kept 8 bases outside the gene matches. There are 16 residues in the CDR3. Germline loops: CDR1 SNHLY, CDR2 FYNNEI. The CDR3 loop reads CASSGPGTVLNTEAFF. CDR3 DNA, as far as it was read: TGTGCCAGCAGTGGTCCCGGGACAGTTTTGAACACTGAA.

This clone was counted at least ten times. Read data end 3 residues before the CDR3 end; the end is taken from the germline J gene. The chain recombines TRBV29-1 with TRBJ1-2, with 7 bases aligning to TRBD1. J gave up 2 bases and V 6 bases, and 6 bases lay outside the gene matches. Per the germline V gene, CDR1 is SQVTM and CDR2 is ANQGSEA. The CDR3 is made up of 13 amino acids. CDR3 residues: CSVSTGINYGYTF. Partial CDR3 DNA: TGCAGCGTCTCGACAGGGATAAACTATGGC.

This clone appeared many times. The CDR3 goes on 3 residues after the read ends, and that part is filled in from the germline J gene. The chain couples TRBV5-6 to TRBJ2-5, with D uncertain. CDR3 size: 13 residues. Trimming cost V 4 bases and J 5 bases, with 12 bases left between them. Germline V lookup: CDR1 SGHDT, CDR2 YYEEEE. The DNA read from the CDR3 is TGTGCCAGCAGCCCCGGTCTTGAGGAGACC. Its translation: CASSPGLEET. The whole CDR3 is CASSPGLEETQYF.

As concerns this clone: The read terminates 3 residues before the CDR3 end, so the remaining end is supplied by the germline J gene. The V gene is TRBV5-1, the J gene TRBJ2-3, with D tentatively TRBD1 (5 bases). CDR1 is SGHRS and CDR2 is YFSETQ in the germline V gene. The length of the CDR3 is 14 residues. The part of the CDR3 DNA that was read is TGCGCCAGCAGCTTGGGGACACTCGATCAGCCG. The encoded protein is CASSLGTLDQP. The CDR3 in its entirety is CASSLGTLDQPQYF.

In this sample, this clone turned up many times. The read halts 3 residues ahead of the CDR3 end, with the missing end drawn from the germline J gene. V is TRBV5-1 and J is TRBJ2-1, with D tentatively TRBD2 (5 bases). Between the trimmed V and J ends, which lost 4 bases and 7 bases, there was a span of 12 bases. CDR3 length: 13 residues. The germline V gene encodes CDR1 SGHRS and CDR2 YFSETQ. The CDR3 reads CASSELLGNEQFF. The covered CDR3 bases are TGCGCCAGCAGCGAACTACTAGGGAATGAG.

This clone was found many times. The read is 3 residues too short to cover the CDR3 end, so that end is filled in from the germline J gene. The V gene is TRBV29-1, the J gene TRBJ2-5; TRBD1 aligns across 11 bases. The CDR3 loop spans 13 amino acids. CDR1 SQVTM and CDR2 ANQGSEA come from the germline V gene. Germline trimming cut 6 bases from V and 5 bases from J; bases unmatched to any gene: 5. The CDR3 sequence: CSVGTGGLETQYF. CDR3 DNA, as far as it was read: TGCAGCGTCGGGACAGGGGGATTGGAGACC.

This clone was seen ten or more times. The read finishes 3 residues shy of the CDR3 end, and the germline J gene is used to complete it. V is TRBV20-1 and J is TRBJ2-1; 8 nucleotides line up with TRBD1. Germline assignment: CDR1 DFQATT and CDR2 SNEGSKA (reference sequence). With V trimmed by 6 bases and J by 4 bases, 14 bases remained unmatched. This CDR3 spans 16 amino acids. This chain's CDR3 is CSAPGWGRGPYNEQFF. The sequenced CDR3 bases are TGCAGTGCCCCAGGGTGGGGCAGGGGGCCTTACAATGAG.

This clone occurred a few times. The CDR3 end is not reached by the read, which stops 3 residues before it; the germline J gene fills it in. The chain couples TRBV11-2 to TRBJ1-2, with 8 nucleotides matching TRBD1. The CDR3 is 15 residues long. CDR1 is SGHAT and CDR2 is FQNNGV in the germline V gene. The covered CDR3 bases are TGTGCCAGCAGCTTACGACAGGGGAGCTCCTACGAC. Amino acids: CASSLRQGSSYD. The whole CDR3 protein reads CASSLRQGSSYDYTF.

This clone was counted many times. The CDR3 end lies 3 residues beyond the end of the read and is filled in from the germline J gene. This rearrangement joins TRBV30 to TRBJ2-1; D may be TRBD2 (7 bases). The germline V and J ends were trimmed by 2 bases and 1 base, with 15 bases remaining between them. CDR3 length: 16 amino acids. CDR1 is GTSNPN and CDR2 is SVGIG in the germline V gene (reference sequence). The DNA read from the CDR3 is TGTGCCTGGAGTCGGGGGGCAGGGGCGTCCTACAATGAG. Its protein is CAWSRGAGASYNE. The entire CDR3 is CAWSRGAGASYNEQFF.

At least ten counts were recorded for this clone. The read ends 3 residues shy of where the CDR3 ends; the end is completed using the germline J gene. V and J are TRBV20-1 and TRBJ1-2, with 11 bases aligning to TRBD1. Germline CDR1 reads DFQATT; CDR2 reads SNEGSKA (reference sequence). CDR3 length: 13 residues. CDR3 DNA, as far as it was read: TGCAGTGCTCCACCGGGACAGGGGGACGAC. Amino acid sequence: CSAPPGQGDD. The whole CDR3 is CSAPPGQGDDYTF.

In this sample, this clone turned up many times. The read falls 3 residues short of the CDR3 end, and the missing part is taken from the germline J gene. The chain is built from TRBV29-1 and TRBJ2-1; maybe TRBD2 (5 bases). CDR3 length: 14 amino acids. V lost 6 bases and J lost 2, with 14 bases in between. Germline V gene lookup returns CDR1 SQVTM and CDR2 ANQGSEA. CDR3 protein: CSVSRGPTYNEQFF. The sequenced CDR3 bases are TGCAGCGTGTCCCGGGGTCCCACCTACAATGAG.

This clone was recorded at least ten times. The read terminates 3 residues before the CDR3 end, so the remaining end is supplied by the germline J gene. V gene TRBV29-1 combines with J gene TRBJ1-3; 8 nucleotides agree with TRBD1. The CDR3 totals 13 residues. Looked up from germline, CDR1 is SQVTM and CDR2 is ANQGSEA. The sequenced part of the CDR3 DNA is TGCAGCGTGGAACAATTAACCGGGACAGGT. Protein product: CSVEQLTGTG. The CDR3 as a whole reads CSVEQLTGTGIYF.

This clone appeared a few times. The junction and the germline gene differ at one end; a read error may be behind it. The CDR3 is cut off 3 residues early in the read; its end comes from the germline J gene. The chain is built from TRBV6-4 and TRBJ2-5, with 14 bases matching TRBD2. Germline assignment: CDR1 MRHNA and CDR2 SNTAGT. CDR3 length: 15 amino acids. The sequenced CDR3 bases are TGTGCCAGCCGTGAGACTAGCGGGGGGGCAGAGACC. Translating gives CASRETSGGAET. The entire CDR3 reads CASRETSGGAETQYF.

This clone was seen more than once but under ten times. With the read ending 3 residues before the CDR3 end, the germline J gene is used to fill in that end. The rearrangement joins TRBV30 to TRBJ1-1; 7 nucleotides match TRBD1. This CDR3 is built from 14 residues. Germline CDR1 GTSNPN, CDR2 SVGIG (reference sequence). The CDR3 reads CAWSGGQFTEKAFF. The CDR3 DNA, read in part, is TGTGCCTGGAGTGGGGGACAGTTTACTGAAAAA.